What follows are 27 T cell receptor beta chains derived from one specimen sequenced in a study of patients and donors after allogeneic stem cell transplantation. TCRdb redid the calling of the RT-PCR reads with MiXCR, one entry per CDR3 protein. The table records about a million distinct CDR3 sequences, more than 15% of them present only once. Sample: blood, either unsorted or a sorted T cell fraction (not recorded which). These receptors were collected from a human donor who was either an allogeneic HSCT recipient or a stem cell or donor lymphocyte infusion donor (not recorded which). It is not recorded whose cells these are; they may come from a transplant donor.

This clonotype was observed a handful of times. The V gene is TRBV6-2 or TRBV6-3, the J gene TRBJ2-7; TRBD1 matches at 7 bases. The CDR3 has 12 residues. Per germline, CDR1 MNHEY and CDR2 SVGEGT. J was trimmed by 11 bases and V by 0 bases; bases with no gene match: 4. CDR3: CASSYSTGPKYF. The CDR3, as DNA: TGTGCCAGCAGTTACTCGACAGGGCCGAAGTACTTC.

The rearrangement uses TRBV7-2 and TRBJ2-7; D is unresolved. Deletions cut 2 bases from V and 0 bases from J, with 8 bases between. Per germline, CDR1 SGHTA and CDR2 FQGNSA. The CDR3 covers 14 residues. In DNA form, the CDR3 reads TGTGCCAGCAGCTTACGGGCAACCTCCTACGAGCAGTACTTC. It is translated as CASSLRATSYEQYF.

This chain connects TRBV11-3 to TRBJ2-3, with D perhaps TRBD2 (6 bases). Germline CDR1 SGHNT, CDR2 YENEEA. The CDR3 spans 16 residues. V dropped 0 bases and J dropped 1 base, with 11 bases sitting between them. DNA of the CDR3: TGTGCCAGCAGCTTAGATTTCGGGAGTGGCACAGATACGCAGTATTTT. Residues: CASSLDFGSGTDTQYF.

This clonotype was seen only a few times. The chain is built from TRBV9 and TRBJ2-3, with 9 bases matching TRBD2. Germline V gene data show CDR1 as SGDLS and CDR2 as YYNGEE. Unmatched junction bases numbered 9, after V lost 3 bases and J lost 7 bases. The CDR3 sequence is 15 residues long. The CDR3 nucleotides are TGTGCCAGCAGCGCCGGGACTAGCAACAGGCATACGCAGTATTTT. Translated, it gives CASSAGTSNRHTQYF.

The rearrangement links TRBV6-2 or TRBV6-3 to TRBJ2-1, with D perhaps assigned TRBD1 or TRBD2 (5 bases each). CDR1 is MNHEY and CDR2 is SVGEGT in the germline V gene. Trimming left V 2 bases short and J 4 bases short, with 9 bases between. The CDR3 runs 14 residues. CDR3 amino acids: CASSYRGEYNEQFF. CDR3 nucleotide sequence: TGTGCCAGCAGTTACAGGGGAGAGTACAATGAGCAGTTCTTC.

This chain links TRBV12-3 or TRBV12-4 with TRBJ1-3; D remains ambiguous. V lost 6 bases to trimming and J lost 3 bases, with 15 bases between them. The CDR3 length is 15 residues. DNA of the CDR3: TGTGCCAGCAGCCCGGTGGGTCGAGGTGGAAACACCATATATTTT. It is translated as CASSPVGRGGNTIYF.

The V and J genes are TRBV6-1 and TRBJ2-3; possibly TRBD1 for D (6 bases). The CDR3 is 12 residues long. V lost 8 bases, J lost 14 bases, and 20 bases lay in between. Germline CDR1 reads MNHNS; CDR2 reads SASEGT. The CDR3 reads CASWDTGLRGYF. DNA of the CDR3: TGTGCCAGCTGGGATACAGGGTTACGAGGGTATTTT.

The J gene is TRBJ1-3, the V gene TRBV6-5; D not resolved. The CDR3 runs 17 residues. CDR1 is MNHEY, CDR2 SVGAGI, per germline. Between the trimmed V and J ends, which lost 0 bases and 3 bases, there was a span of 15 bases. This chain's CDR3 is CASSYSGIGYYGNTIYF. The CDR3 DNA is TGTGCCAGCAGTTACTCAGGGATCGGATATTATGGAAACACCATATATTTT.

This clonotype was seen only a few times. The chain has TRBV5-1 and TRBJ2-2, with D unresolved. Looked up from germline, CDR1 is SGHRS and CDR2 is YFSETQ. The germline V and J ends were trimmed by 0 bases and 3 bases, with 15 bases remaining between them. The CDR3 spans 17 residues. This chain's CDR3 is CASSLEARTGDTGELFF. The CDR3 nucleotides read TGCGCCAGCAGCTTGGAAGCGAGGACGGGTGACACCGGGGAGCTGTTTTTT.

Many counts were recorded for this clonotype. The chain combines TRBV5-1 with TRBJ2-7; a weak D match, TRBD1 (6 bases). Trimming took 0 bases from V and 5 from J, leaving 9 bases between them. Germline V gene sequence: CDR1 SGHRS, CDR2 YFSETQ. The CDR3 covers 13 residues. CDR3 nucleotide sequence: TGCGCCAGCAGCTTGGGGCAGGGGAACGAGCAGTACTTC. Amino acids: CASSLGQGNEQYF.

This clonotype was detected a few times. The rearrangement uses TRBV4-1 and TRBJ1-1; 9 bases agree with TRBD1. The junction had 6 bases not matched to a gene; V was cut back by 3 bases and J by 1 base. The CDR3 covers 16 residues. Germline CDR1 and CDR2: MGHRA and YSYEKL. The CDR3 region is CASSHVTGGENTEAFF. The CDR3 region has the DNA TGCGCCAGCAGCCACGTAACAGGGGGCGAGAACACTGAAGCTTTCTTT.

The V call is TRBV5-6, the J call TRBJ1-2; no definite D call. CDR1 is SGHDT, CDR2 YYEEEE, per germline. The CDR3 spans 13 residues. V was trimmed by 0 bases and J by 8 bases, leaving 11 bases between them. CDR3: CASSLVPRAGYTF. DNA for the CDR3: TGTGCCAGCAGCTTGGTTCCCCGGGCGGGCTACACCTTC.

The CDR3 bases are TGTGCCAGCAGCTTAGTCGGAGGACAGAATCATGAAGCTTTCTTT. Residues: CASSLVGGQNHEAFF. V and J are TRBV7-2 and TRBJ1-1, with D perhaps matching TRBD1 (6 bases). This CDR3 contains 15 residues. V was pared by 1 base and J by 7 bases, with 16 bases between. Germline V gene sequence: CDR1 SGHTA, CDR2 FQGNSA.

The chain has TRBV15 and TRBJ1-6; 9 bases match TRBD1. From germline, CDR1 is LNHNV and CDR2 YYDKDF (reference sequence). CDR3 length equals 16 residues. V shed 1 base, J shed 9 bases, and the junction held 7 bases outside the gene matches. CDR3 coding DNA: TGTGCCACCAGCAGAGGAACGGGACAGGGAGGTTCACCCCTCCACTTT. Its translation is CATSRGTGQGGSPLHF.

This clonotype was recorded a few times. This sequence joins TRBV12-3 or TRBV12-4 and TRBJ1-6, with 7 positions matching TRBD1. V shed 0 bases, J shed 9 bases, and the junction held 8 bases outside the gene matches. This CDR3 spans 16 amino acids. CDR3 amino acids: CASSLASTGYSSPLHF. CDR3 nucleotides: TGTGCCAGCAGTTTAGCCTCGACAGGGTACAGTTCACCCCTCCACTTT.

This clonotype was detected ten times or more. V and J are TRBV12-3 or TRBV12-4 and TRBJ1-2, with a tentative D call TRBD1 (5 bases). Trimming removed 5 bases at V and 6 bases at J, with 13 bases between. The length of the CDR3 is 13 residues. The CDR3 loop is CASSGHSGDGYTF. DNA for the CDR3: TGTGCCAGCAGTGGTCATTCGGGGGATGGCTACACCTTC.

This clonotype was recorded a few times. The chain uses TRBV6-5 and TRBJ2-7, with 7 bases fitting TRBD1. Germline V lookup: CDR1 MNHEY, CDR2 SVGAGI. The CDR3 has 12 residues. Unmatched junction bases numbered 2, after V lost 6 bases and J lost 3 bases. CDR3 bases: TGTGCCAGCAGGGACAGGAACTACGAGCAGTACTTC. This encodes CASRDRNYEQYF.

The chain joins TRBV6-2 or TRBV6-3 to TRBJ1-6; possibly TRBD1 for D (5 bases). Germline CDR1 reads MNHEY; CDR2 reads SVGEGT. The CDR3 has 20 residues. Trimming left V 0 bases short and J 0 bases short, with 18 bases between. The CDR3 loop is CASSYSRGGRTFSYNSPLHF. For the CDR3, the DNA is TGTGCCAGCAGTTACTCGAGGGGCGGGAGGACCTTCTCCTATAATTCACCCCTCCACTTT.

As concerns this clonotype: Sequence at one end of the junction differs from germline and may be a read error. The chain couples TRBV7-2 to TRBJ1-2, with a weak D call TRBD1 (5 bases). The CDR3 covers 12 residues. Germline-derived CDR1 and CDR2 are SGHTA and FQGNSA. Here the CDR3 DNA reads TGTGCCAGCAGCTTAGCGGTGCCGGGACTATCTTTC. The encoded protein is CASSLAVPGLSF.

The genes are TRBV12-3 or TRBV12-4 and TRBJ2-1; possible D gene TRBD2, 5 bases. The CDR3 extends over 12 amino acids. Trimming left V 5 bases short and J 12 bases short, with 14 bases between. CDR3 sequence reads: CASSETGLRQFF. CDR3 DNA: TGTGCCAGCAGTGAGACCGGACTTCGGCAGTTCTTC.

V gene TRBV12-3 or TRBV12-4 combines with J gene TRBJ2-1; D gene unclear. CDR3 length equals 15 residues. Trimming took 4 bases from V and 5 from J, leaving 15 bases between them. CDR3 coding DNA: TGTGCCAGCAGTTCACCCACAGAACGGGACAATGAGCAGTTCTTC. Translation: CASSSPTERDNEQFF.

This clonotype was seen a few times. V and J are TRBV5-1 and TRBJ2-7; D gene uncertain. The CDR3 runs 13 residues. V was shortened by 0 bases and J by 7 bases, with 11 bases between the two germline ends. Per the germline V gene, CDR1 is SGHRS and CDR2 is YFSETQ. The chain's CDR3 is CASSLGSTLEQYF. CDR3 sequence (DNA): TGCGCCAGCAGCTTGGGTTCCACCCTGGAGCAGTACTTC.

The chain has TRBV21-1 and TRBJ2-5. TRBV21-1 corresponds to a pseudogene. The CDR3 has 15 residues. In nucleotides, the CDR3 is TGTGCCAGCAGCAAACCGGACCCGACGGGGGAGACCCAGTACTTC. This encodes CASSKPDPTGETQYF.

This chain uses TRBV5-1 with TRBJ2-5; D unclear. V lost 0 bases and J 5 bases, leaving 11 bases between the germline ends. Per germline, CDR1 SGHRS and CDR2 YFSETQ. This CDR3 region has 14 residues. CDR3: CASSLEGRWETQYF. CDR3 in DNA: TGCGCCAGCAGCTTGGAAGGTCGTTGGGAGACCCAGTACTTC. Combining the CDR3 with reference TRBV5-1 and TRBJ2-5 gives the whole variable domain KAGVTQTPRYLIKTRGQQVTLSCSPISGHRSVSWYQQTPGQGLQFLFEYFSETQRNKGNFPGRFSGRQFSNSRSEMNVSTLELGDSALYLCASSLEGRWETQYFGPGTRLLVL.

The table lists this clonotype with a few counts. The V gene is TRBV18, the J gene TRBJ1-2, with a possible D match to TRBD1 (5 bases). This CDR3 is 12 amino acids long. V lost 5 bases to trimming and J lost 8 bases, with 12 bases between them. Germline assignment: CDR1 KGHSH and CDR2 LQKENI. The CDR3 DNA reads TGTGCCAGCTCAGCGACAGCAGGGGGCTACACCTTC. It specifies CASSATAGGYTF. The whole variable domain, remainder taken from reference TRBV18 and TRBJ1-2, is NAGVMQNPRHLVRRRGQEARLRCSPMKGHSHVYWYRQLPEEGLKFMVYLQKENIIDESGMPKERFSAEFPKEGPSILRIQQVVRGDSAAYFCASSATAGGYTFGSGTRLTVV.

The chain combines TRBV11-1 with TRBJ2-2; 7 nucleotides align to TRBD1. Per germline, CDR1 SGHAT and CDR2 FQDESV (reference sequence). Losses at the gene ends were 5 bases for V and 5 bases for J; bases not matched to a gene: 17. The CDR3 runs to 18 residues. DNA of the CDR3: TGTGCCAGCAGCCTTACCCGACAGGGCCGTTTGTGGACCGGGGAGCTGTTTTTT. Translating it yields CASSLTRQGRLWTGELFF.

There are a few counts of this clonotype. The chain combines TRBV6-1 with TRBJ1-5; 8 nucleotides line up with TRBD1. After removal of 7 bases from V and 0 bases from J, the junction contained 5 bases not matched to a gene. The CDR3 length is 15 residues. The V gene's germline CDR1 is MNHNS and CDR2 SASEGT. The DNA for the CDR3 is TGTGCCAGCAACAGACAGGGGCTTAGCAATCAGCCCCAGCATTTT. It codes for CASNRQGLSNQPQHF.